This TCR beta chain stems from a study of ipilimumab plus nivolumab after autologous stem cell transplantation (TCRdb year 2021). For the study in its entirety: Trial patients received a median of about 5 ipilimumab doses and 8 nivolumab doses. Included in the myeloma cohort were high-risk transplant-naive patients as well as patients relapsing within 3 years of a first autologous transplant. The intent-to-treat population of the trial was made up of 30 to 40 patients. Patients undergoing autologous transplant for high-risk diffuse large B cell lymphoma, mature T cell lymphoma, or multiple myeloma were enrolled in the trial.

Results and caveats for the whole study, not just this receptor: The authors concluded that, as post-transplant consolidation, combined checkpoint inhibition appeared tolerable. Per the authors, a biologic rationale for further study of the post-transplant checkpoint inhibition approach was offered by T cell receptor repertoire, regulatory T cell phenotype and gut microbiota profiles.

A distance of 18 bases separates the germline ends of V and J, which lose 5 bases and 11 bases respectively. Counted from cysteine to phenylalanine, this CDR3 has 13 amino acids. CDR3 DNA only is kept here, 39 bases in frame from base 1. CDR1 is given as SNHLY and CDR2 as FYNNEI, both from the germline V gene. The library was produced with the immunoSEQ multiplex PCR assay. The table comes from immuneACCESS by way of TCRdb, which keeps in-frame sequences with V and J called. Part of the clones is missing from these tables; in studies checked, under half for an unresolved V gene and the rest for unknown reasons. The table for this sample lists around 45,000 clones; about 88% of them were counted only once. Around 0.9% of the sample rests with the top ten. This clone was seen only once. Its cognate antigen has yet to be identified. The sample holds no much larger clone one base away, and base qualities are not on file.

Starting 14 to 28 days after the autologous transplant, patients began checkpoint therapy, which included ipilimumab at 1 mg/kg intravenously on day 1 of selected weeks. The nivolumab dose was 3 mg/kg intravenously, delivered on day 1 of weeks 1, 4, 7, 10, and every two weeks through week 26. Combined checkpoint inhibition with ipilimumab and nivolumab as consolidation after autologous stem cell transplantation was tested in a Phase Ib clinical trial. The material sequenced was PBMCs, taken in a trial of ipilimumab plus nivolumab as post-transplant consolidation. The receptor's source is a male donor with multiple myeloma. The chain joins TRBV2 to TRBJ1-1; TRBD1 could be the D gene, as 5 bases match. The CDR3 here reads CASSRGTPPTAFF. The nucleotide sequence reads as follows: TGTGCCAGCAGTCGGGGGACCCCACCCACGGCTTTCTTT.